This T cell receptor beta chain is from a study of T-cell memory formation after mild COVID-19. Looking at the study overall: Clustering of TCRs was largely donor specific. Overall study results and limits: From day 15 to 85, contracting clones were balanced between CD4 and CD8, whereas later expanders leaned toward CD4+.

In regard to this clonotype: Its matching antigen is unknown.

TCR alpha and TCR beta cDNA libraries carrying sample barcodes and UMIs were produced by 5'RACE using constant-segment primers. In TCRdb, the 5' RACE reads were re-called with MiXCR into one record per CDR3 protein. The data contain roughly 380,000 distinct CDR3 sequences, around 27% of them seen just once; the ten biggest clones take up 13%. The material sequenced was PBMCs or a T cell subset sorted from them (not recorded which). The TCR was taken from an adult woman who had mild COVID-19 (a few samples of this study predate the infection). Cell type and time point are not known.

This CDR3 reads CASSYSFGVTSGGPASEQYF. The CDR3 coding sequence is TGTGCCAGCAGTTACTCGTTCGGGGTGACTAGCGGGGGCCCCGCGAGCGAGCAGTACTTC. The chain carries TRBV6-5 and TRBJ2-7, with 12 bases aligning to TRBD2. V gave up 0 bases and J gave up 6 bases; unmatched junction bases: 18. The CDR3 length is 20 residues. Per germline, CDR1 MNHEY and CDR2 SVGAGI.